This TCR beta chain originates from a study of OX40 agonist ivuxolimab in advanced cancers. Study observations and caveats: Clonal expansion was among the lowest in partial responders at 0.1-3.0 mg/kg, especially CD8+.

A remark on this clone: The antigen is unknown.

Here immunoSEQ multiplex PCR was the method, and the copy in TCRdb shows in-frame clones only, minus some. The sample lists around 94,000 clones; 91% were seen once. The V end lost 2 bases, the J end lost 2 bases, and 10 bases lay between the germline ends. The CDR3 length is 14 residues. Per the germline V gene, CDR1 is SEHNR and CDR2 is FQNEAQ (reference sequence). This chain links TRBV7-9 with TRBJ2-7; D may be TRBD1 (6 bases). Sample: CD4+ or CD8+ T cells sorted from blood, taken in a trial of the OX40 agonist ivuxolimab. This receptor was identified in an adult with an advanced solid tumor such as melanoma, head and neck, liver or kidney cancer. The CDR3 DNA is TGTGCCAGCAGCTTACCTGGACAGACCTACGAGCAGTACTTC. Residues: CASSLPGQTYEQYF. The whole variable domain, remainder taken from reference TRBV7-9 and TRBJ2-7, is DTGVSQNPRHKITKRGQNVTFRCDPISEHNRLYWYRQTLGQGPEFLTYFQNEAQLEKSRLLSDRFSAERPKGSFSTLEIQRTEQGDSAMYLCASSLPGQTYEQYFGPGTRLTVT.